These 26 T cell receptor beta chains were all obtained from the same sample, sequenced in a study of blood T cell repertoires in COVID-19. Measured with immunoSEQ multiplex PCR; TCRdb has only the in-frame clones, and not every one. The sample shows approximately 80,000 clones, around 81% of them seen only once. Sequences were obtained from peripheral blood. The receptors were sampled from a man older than 75 with acute or convalescent COVID-19.

There are a few counts of this clone. This chain uses TRBV5-1 with TRBJ2-1; 10 positions match TRBD2. The CDR3 covers 19 residues. The germline V gene encodes CDR1 SGHRS and CDR2 YFSETQ. Trimming took 2 bases from V and 5 from J; bases not matched to a gene: 16. CDR3 sequence: CASSFPTSYTGTSDNEQFF. DNA of the CDR3: TGCGCCAGCAGCTTCCCAACCTCATATACCGGGACTAGCGACAATGAGCAGTTCTTC.

This chain links TRBV5-1 with TRBJ2-5; possibly TRBD2 for D (7 bases). In germline, CDR1 is SGHRS, CDR2 YFSETQ. The CDR3 consists of 13 residues. V was clipped by 6 bases and J by 5 bases, with 14 bases between them. CDR3 protein: CASTLEGGETQYF. CDR3 DNA: TGCGCCAGCACCTTAGAGGGGGGGGAGACCCAGTACTTC.

This clone was seen only once. The CDR3 DNA is TGTGCCTGGAGTGTGGACGGGACTAGCACAGATACGCAGTATTTT. This gives the protein CAWSVDGTSTDTQYF. The rearrangement links TRBV30 to TRBJ2-3, with a possible D match to TRBD2 (6 bases). CDR3 length: 15 amino acids. The V gene's germline CDR1 is GTSNPN and CDR2 SVGIG (reference sequence). The V end lost 0 bases, the J end lost 0 bases, and 10 bases lay between the germline ends.

V gene TRBV19 combines with J gene TRBJ2-7; TRBD1 agrees at 9 bases. The CDR3 consists of 14 residues. After removal of 8 bases from V and 2 bases from J, the junction contained 7 bases not matched to a gene. The germline V gene encodes CDR1 LNHDA and CDR2 SQIVND (reference sequence). CDR3 nucleotide sequence: TGTGCCAGTTCCCCCGGGACAGGGACCTACGAGCAGTACTTC. It specifies CASSPGTGTYEQYF.

V gene TRBV2 combines with J gene TRBJ1-5; possible D gene TRBD1, 6 bases. This CDR3 has 14 residues. Between the trimmed V and J ends, which lost 5 bases and 4 bases, there was a span of 12 bases. Per the germline V gene, CDR1 is SNHLY and CDR2 is FYNNEI. CDR3 amino acids: CASSPRTANQPQHF. The CDR3 DNA follows: TGTGCCAGCAGTCCCCGGACAGCAAATCAGCCCCAGCATTTT.

A note on this clone: Other DNA sequences from this sample encode an identical CDR3 as well. The chain's CDR3 is CASSRDRQETQYF. DNA for the CDR3: TGTGCCAGCAGTCGGGACAGGCAAGAGACCCAGTACTTC. The J gene is TRBJ2-5, the V gene TRBV6-5; the match to TRBD1 covers 8 bases. V trimming: 5 bases; J trimming: 2 bases; junction bases outside the gene matches: 1. Germline loops: CDR1 MNHEY, CDR2 SVGAGI. The CDR3 sequence is 13 residues long.

The V call is TRBV10-1, the J call TRBJ2-7; 10 bases match TRBD2. The germline CDR1 and CDR2 sequences are WNHNN and SYGVQD (reference sequence). Losses at the gene ends were 0 bases for V and 4 bases for J; bases not matched to a gene: 3. This CDR3 spans 15 amino acids. CDR3 nucleotide sequence: TGCGCCAGCAGTGAGTCCCTTAGCGGGAGGTACGAGCAGTACTTC. Protein: CASSESLSGRYEQYF.

The rearrangement links TRBV18 to TRBJ2-1; D uncertain. Germline V gene lookup returns CDR1 KGHSH and CDR2 LQKENI. This CDR3 is built from 15 residues. The V end was cut by 6 bases, the J end by 4 bases, with 16 bases between. For the CDR3, the DNA is TGTGCCAGCTCTCCCCCGAGCGCTAATTACAATGAGCAGTTCTTC. It translates to CASSPPSANYNEQFF.

The rearrangement links TRBV19 to TRBJ1-4; 7 bases are a match to TRBD1. The CDR3 has 14 amino acids. Losses at the gene ends were 6 bases for V and 3 bases for J; bases not matched to a gene: 4. Per germline, CDR1 LNHDA and CDR2 SQIVND (reference sequence). CDR3 residues: CASRRTGSNEKLFF. In DNA, the CDR3 is TGTGCCAGTAGACGGACAGGCTCTAATGAAAAACTGTTTTTT.

The chain couples TRBV30 to TRBJ2-7; 13 nucleotides align to TRBD2. J gave up 5 bases and V 1 base, and 8 bases lay outside the gene matches. The CDR3 loop spans 16 amino acids. Germline-derived CDR1 and CDR2 are GTSNPN and SVGIG (reference sequence). The CDR3 sequence is CAWSGDRTSGSHEQYF. CDR3 DNA: TGTGCCTGGAGTGGCGATAGGACTAGCGGGAGCCACGAGCAGTACTTC.

This clone appeared a few times. The rearrangement links TRBV30 to TRBJ1-2; TRBD1 matches 8 bases. With V trimmed by 5 bases and J by 4 bases, 6 bases remained unmatched. CDR1 GTSNPN and CDR2 SVGIG come from the germline V gene (reference sequence). CDR3 length: 13 amino acids. Here the CDR3 reads CAWGRDRPYGYTF. The CDR3 nucleotides are TGTGCCTGGGGCCGGGACAGGCCCTATGGCTACACCTTC. The complete variable domain, with remaining parts taken from reference TRBV30 and TRBJ1-2, reads SQTIHQWPATLVQPVGSPLSLECTVEGTSNPNLYWYRQAAGRGLQLLFYSVGIGQISSEVPQNLSASRPQDRQFILSSKKLLLSDSGFYLCAWGRDRPYGYTFGSGTRLTVV.

The chain has TRBV3-1 (or the pseudogene TRBV3-2) and TRBJ2-1; a weak D match, TRBD1 (5 bases). V was clipped by 1 base and J by 14 bases, with 12 bases between them. Germline V gene lookup returns CDR1 LGHDT and CDR2 YNNKEL (reference sequence). CDR3 length equals 12 residues. CDR3 in amino acids: CASSQVSGPEFF. The CDR3 coding sequence is TGTGCCAGCAGCCAAGTCTCAGGGCCGGAGTTCTTC.

The chain uses TRBV5-1 and TRBJ2-2; no definite D call. The length of the CDR3 is 15 residues. V dropped 0 bases and J dropped 6 bases, with 12 bases sitting between them. Per germline, CDR1 SGHRS and CDR2 YFSETQ. CDR3 loop: CASSLGSVPAGELFF. DNA of the CDR3: TGCGCCAGCAGCTTGGGATCGGTCCCGGCCGGGGAGCTGTTTTTT.

The V gene is TRBV19, the J gene TRBJ2-1; 12 bases agree with TRBD2. CDR3 length: 15 residues. The V and J ends lost 5 bases and 8 bases, in that order; junction bases with no gene match: 7. Looked up from germline, CDR1 is LNHDA and CDR2 is SQIVND (reference sequence). The CDR3 bases are TGTGCCAGTAGTCTTCAACTAGCGGGAGGACATGAGCAGTTCTTC. Amino acids: CASSLQLAGGHEQFF.

The J gene is TRBJ2-7, the V gene TRBV5-1; D is uncertain. Trimming removed 0 bases at V and 2 bases at J, with 9 bases between. This CDR3 contains 14 residues. From germline, CDR1 is SGHRS and CDR2 YFSETQ. As DNA, the CDR3 is TGCGCCAGCAGCTTGGGCCAAACTACCTACGAGCAGTACTTC. It translates to CASSLGQTTYEQYF.

This clone was observed at least ten times. V usage is TRBV28 and J usage is TRBJ1-2; 8 nucleotides line up with TRBD1. Per germline, CDR1 MDHEN and CDR2 SYDVKM. The V gene end was trimmed by 7 bases and the J gene end by 5 bases; junction bases not matched to a gene: 12. CDR3 size: 15 residues. The CDR3 reads CASTLSQGARYGYTF. In nucleotides, the CDR3 is TGTGCCAGCACCCTGTCTCAGGGGGCGCGTTATGGCTACACCTTC.

The V call is TRBV5-4, the J call TRBJ1-6; a possible D gene is TRBD1 (5 bases). V was cut by 3 bases and J by 5 bases, with 18 bases left in between. The CDR3 has 17 residues. Germline V gene lookup returns CDR1 SGHNT and CDR2 YYREEE (reference sequence). CDR3 loop: CASSSPLGQNHNSPLHF. In DNA, the CDR3 is TGTGCCAGCAGCTCCCCCCTCGGACAAAATCATAATTCACCCCTCCACTTT.

The chain employs TRBV19 and TRBJ1-4; D not certain. The germline V and J ends were trimmed by 2 bases and 0 bases, with 7 bases remaining between them. Germline CDR1 and CDR2: LNHDA and SQIVND (reference sequence). This CDR3 is built from 15 residues. The CDR3 reads CASSIYRTTNEKLFF. The CDR3 DNA reads as TGTGCCAGTAGTATATATAGAACAACTAATGAAAAACTGTTTTTT.

This clone has a handful of counts. The chain has TRBV4-3 and TRBJ1-2, with 7 bases lining up with TRBD1. Germline assignment: CDR1 LGHNA and CDR2 YSLEER. Germline trimming cut 1 base from V and 3 bases from J; bases unmatched to any gene: 5. CDR3 length equals 15 residues. This chain's CDR3 is CASSQVRGQYYGYTF. CDR3 in DNA: TGCGCCAGCAGCCAAGTGAGGGGGCAATACTATGGCTACACCTTC.

This chain uses TRBV4-1 with TRBJ2-1; D perhaps matches TRBD2 (5 bases). CDR1 is MGHRA and CDR2 is YSYEKL in the germline V gene. CDR3 size: 17 residues. The ends were cut back, 3 bases at V and 8 bases at J, with 23 bases in the middle. The CDR3 sequence is CASSHAAFDRGSDEQFF. In DNA form, the CDR3 reads TGCGCCAGCAGCCACGCGGCCTTCGACCGCGGGTCAGATGAGCAGTTCTTC.

The V and J genes are TRBV2 and TRBJ2-2; 8 nucleotides align to TRBD1. The V segment lost 8 bases and the J segment 4 bases; nucleotides outside the gene matches: 9. The CDR3 runs 15 residues. Germline CDR1 SNHLY, CDR2 FYNNEI. In DNA, the CDR3 is TGTGCCAGCTCAGGACAGGGAGCGTCCACCGGGGAGCTGTTTTTT. This gives the protein CASSGQGASTGELFF.

This clone was detected only a few times. The chain recombines TRBV19 with TRBJ1-6; D is perhaps TRBD1 (6 bases). Per germline, CDR1 LNHDA and CDR2 SQIVND (reference sequence). Trimming pared 3 bases from V and 7 bases from J, leaving 7 bases between. The CDR3 totals 13 residues. The CDR3 spells CASSIQGNSPLHF. As DNA, the CDR3 is TGTGCCAGTAGTATCCAGGGGAATTCACCCCTCCACTTT.

The genes are TRBV7-3 and TRBJ2-2, with D possibly TRBD2 on 5 matching bases. The germline CDR1 and CDR2 sequences are SGHTA and FQGTGA. V lost 5 bases, J lost 7 bases, and 17 bases lay in between. This CDR3 spans 15 amino acids. The CDR3, as DNA: TGTGCCAGCAGCCAACAAGGAGGAGGAGGCGGGGAGCTGTTTTTT. This encodes CASSQQGGGGGELFF. The full variable domain, its missing parts supplied by reference TRBV7-3 and TRBJ2-2, is GAGVSQTPSNKVTEKGKYVELRCDPISGHTALYWYRQSLGQGPEFLIYFQGTGAADDSGLPNDRFFAVRPEGSVSTLKIQRTERGDSAVYLCASSQQGGGGGELFFGEGSRLTVL.

J is TRBJ1-6 and V is TRBV12-3 or TRBV12-4; no definite D call. The length of the CDR3 is 13 residues. V shed 3 bases and J shed 7 bases, with 7 bases lying between them. For the CDR3, the DNA is TGTGCCAGCAGTTTGGGCCGAAATTCACCCCTCCACTTT. Amino acid sequence: CASSLGRNSPLHF.

This chain connects TRBV14 to TRBJ1-2, with D possibly TRBD1 on 6 matching bases. CDR3 length: 15 residues. Germline V gene data show CDR1 as SGHDN and CDR2 as FVKESK. V was pared by 4 bases and J by 4 bases, with 16 bases between. The CDR3 sequence: CASSRTGFSLYGYTF. Written as DNA, the CDR3 is TGTGCCAGCAGCCGAACAGGGTTTTCCCTCTATGGCTACACCTTC.

This clone was seen a handful of times. This chain connects TRBV6-6 to TRBJ2-1; 9 bases agree with TRBD2. This CDR3 is built from 13 residues. In germline, CDR1 is MNHNY, CDR2 SVGAGI (reference sequence). V gave up 8 bases and J gave up 8 bases; unmatched junction bases: 7. CDR3 sequence: CASGMAGGHEQFF. In DNA, the CDR3 is TGTGCCAGCGGCATGGCGGGAGGGCATGAGCAGTTCTTC.